The sequence of this T cell receptor (beta chain) was determined in a study of CD8 T cells in ankylosing spondylitis. Whole-study findings and limits: Previous work reported some of these motif variants in the synovial fluid and blood of reactive arthritis.

TCRdb reanalysed the 5' RACE reads using MiXCR and keeps one entry per CDR3 protein. The sample lists 250,000 or so distinct CDR3 sequences, about 11% seen once, with less than 3% in the top ten. This CDR3 is 15 amino acids long. This clonotype came up many times. Antigen: not known. One end of the junction is discordant with germline, which a read error may explain. Sequencing was done on a sample of blood, either unsorted or a sorted T cell fraction (not recorded which). This receptor was taken from a male donor with ankylosing spondylitis or in good health (not recorded which). The J gene is TRBJ2-1, the V gene TRBV12-3 or TRBV12-4; D possibly matches TRBD1 or TRBD2 (7 bases each). The CDR3: CASTLIQGGANEQFF. CDR3 coding DNA: TGTGCCAGCACTTTAATCCAGGGGGGGGCCAATGAGCAGTTCTTC.